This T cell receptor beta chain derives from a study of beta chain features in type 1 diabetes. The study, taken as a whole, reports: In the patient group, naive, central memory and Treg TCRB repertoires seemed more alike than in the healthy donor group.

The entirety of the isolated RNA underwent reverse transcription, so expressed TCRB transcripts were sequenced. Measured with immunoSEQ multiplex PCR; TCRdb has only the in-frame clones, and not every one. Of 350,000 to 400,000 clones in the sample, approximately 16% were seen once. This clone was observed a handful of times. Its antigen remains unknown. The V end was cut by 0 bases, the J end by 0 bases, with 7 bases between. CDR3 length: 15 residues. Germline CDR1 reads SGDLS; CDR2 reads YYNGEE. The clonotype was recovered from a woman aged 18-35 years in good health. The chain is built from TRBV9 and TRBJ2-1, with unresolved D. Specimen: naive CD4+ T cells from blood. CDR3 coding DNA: TGTGCCAGCAGCGTAGCGGAGTACTCCTACAATGAGCAGTTCTTC. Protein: CASSVAEYSYNEQFF.